This T cell receptor beta chain was obtained from a study of blood T cell repertoires in COVID-19. Assay: immunoSEQ multiplex PCR; the TCRdb copy retains only in-frame clones and omits some. Here the sample spans some 230,000 clones, about four fifths being singletons. With 4 bases clipped from V and 3 bases from J, the junction kept 3 bases outside the gene matches. The CDR3 extends over 15 amino acids. Germline CDR1 is SGHTS and CDR2 is YDEGEE. This sequence joins TRBV5-8 and TRBJ1-5; the match to TRBD1 covers 11 bases. Sequencing used peripheral blood. This TCR derives from a woman aged 25 to 39 who had recovered from COVID-19. The CDR3 sequence: CASSPGQGANQPQHF. The CDR3 DNA sequence: TGTGCCAGCAGCCCCGGACAGGGGGCCAATCAGCCCCAGCATTTT.